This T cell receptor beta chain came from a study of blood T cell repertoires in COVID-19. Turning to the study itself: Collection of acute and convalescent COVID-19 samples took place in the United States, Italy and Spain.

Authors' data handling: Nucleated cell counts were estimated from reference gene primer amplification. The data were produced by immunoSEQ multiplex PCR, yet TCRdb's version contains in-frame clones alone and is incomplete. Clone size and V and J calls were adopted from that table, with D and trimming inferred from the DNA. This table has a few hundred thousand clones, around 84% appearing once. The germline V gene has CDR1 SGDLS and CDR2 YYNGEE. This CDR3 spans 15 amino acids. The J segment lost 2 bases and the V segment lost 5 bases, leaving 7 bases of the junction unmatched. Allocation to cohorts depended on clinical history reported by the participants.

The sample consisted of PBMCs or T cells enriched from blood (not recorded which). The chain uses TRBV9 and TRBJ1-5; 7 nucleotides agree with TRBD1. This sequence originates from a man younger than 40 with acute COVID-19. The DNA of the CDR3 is TGTGCCAGCAGTGGAAATACAGGGGGCAATCAGCCCCAGCATTTT. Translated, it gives CASSGNTGGNQPQHF. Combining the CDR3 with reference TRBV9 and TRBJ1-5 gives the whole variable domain DSGVTQTPKHLITATGQRVTLRCSPRSGDLSVYWYQQSLDQGLQFLIQYYNGEERAKGNILERFSAQQFPDLHSELNLSSLELGDSALYFCASSGNTGGNQPQHFGDGTRLSIL.